A single sample is the source of the 19 T cell receptor beta chains below, sequenced in a study of STAT5B mutations in CD4+ large granular lymphocyte leukemia. Libraries were prepared by immunoSEQ multiplex PCR; TCRdb keeps only in-frame clonotypes and omits some of them. The sample records some 45,000 clones, 70% to 90% being singletons. Input material: CD4+ T cells from blood buffy coats. These receptors were obtained from a human donor in good health.

V and J are TRBV6-5 and TRBJ2-2; 11 bases are a match to TRBD1. Germline assignment: CDR1 MNHEY and CDR2 SVGAGI. The CDR3 loop spans 16 amino acids. Trimming cost V 2 bases and J 3 bases; bases outside gene matches: 2. CDR3 residues: CASSYRDRGDTGELFF. CDR3 coding DNA: TGTGCCAGCAGTTACCGGGACAGGGGGGACACCGGGGAGCTGTTTTTT.

The chain uses TRBV25-1 and TRBJ1-1; D not certain. Germline-derived CDR1 and CDR2 are MGHDK and SYGVNS. Between the trimmed V and J ends, which lost 6 bases and 4 bases, there was a span of 12 bases. CDR3 length equals 13 residues. CDR3 DNA sequence: TGTGCCAGCAGCCTTGGGGTCCGCACTGAAGCTTTCTTT. It encodes CASSLGVRTEAFF.

In this sample, this clone turned up once. J is TRBJ2-7 and V is TRBV14; no definite D call. Germline V lookup: CDR1 SGHDN, CDR2 FVKESK. The CDR3 loop spans 15 amino acids. Trimming removed 1 base at V and 7 bases at J, with 17 bases between. The CDR3 here is CASSQVGGTPREQYF. CDR3 DNA sequence: TGTGCCAGCAGCCAAGTTGGCGGAACCCCCCGAGAGCAGTACTTC.

The chain joins TRBV7-3 to TRBJ2-2; D call uncertain. Per germline, CDR1 SGHTA and CDR2 FQGTGA. Trimming took off 3 bases at V and 4 bases at J, with 6 bases between the two ends. The length of the CDR3 is 13 residues. The CDR3 region is CASSFSSTGELFF. The CDR3 DNA sequence: TGTGCCAGCAGCTTCTCGAGCACCGGGGAGCTGTTTTTT.

This chain joins TRBV7-2 and TRBJ2-3, with no clear D. The CDR3 spans 14 residues. CDR1 is SGHTA and CDR2 is FQGNSA in the germline V gene. Trimming took 7 bases from V and 1 from J, leaving 12 bases between them. The CDR3 loop reads CASTLGLGTDTQYF. The CDR3, as DNA: TGTGCCAGCACCCTAGGGCTAGGCACAGATACGCAGTATTTT.

This clone was detected only a few times. The genes are TRBV10-3 and TRBJ2-7, with D unclear. Germline assignment: CDR1 ENHRY and CDR2 SYGVKD. The V end was cut by 5 bases, the J end by 5 bases, with 7 bases between. The CDR3 extends over 11 amino acids. CDR3 sequence reads: CAISSRDEQYF. In DNA form, the CDR3 reads TGTGCCATCAGTTCTAGGGACGAGCAGTACTTC.

This chain connects TRBV19 to TRBJ1-1; no reliable D call. The CDR3 runs 13 residues. CDR1 is LNHDA, CDR2 SQIVND, per germline (reference sequence). The germline V and J ends were trimmed by 7 bases and 0 bases, with 9 bases remaining between them. The CDR3 reads CASKPSLNTEAFF. CDR3 nucleotide sequence: TGTGCCAGTAAACCGAGTCTGAACACTGAAGCTTTCTTT.

This clone was detected only once. The chain has TRBV5-6 and TRBJ1-4; D is possibly TRBD1 (5 bases). The CDR3 extends over 13 amino acids. V lost 3 bases to trimming and J lost 8 bases, with 11 bases between them. The germline V gene has CDR1 SGHDT and CDR2 YYEEEE. CDR3 sequence reads: CASSWDLGEKLFF. The CDR3 DNA reads as TGTGCCAGCAGCTGGGACCTGGGGGAAAAACTGTTTTTT.

The chain employs TRBV7-9 and TRBJ2-7; 7 positions agree with TRBD1. Germline V lookup: CDR1 SEHNR, CDR2 FQNEAQ (reference sequence). The CDR3 covers 17 residues. V dropped 6 bases and J dropped 0; count of bases not matched to a gene: 14. The CDR3 nucleotides are TGTGCCAGCAGACTCGGGACAGCTTCCCGCAGCTCCTACGAGCAGTACTTC. It specifies CASRLGTASRSSYEQYF.

Regarding this clone: One junction end does not reproduce the germline sequence, and a read error may be involved. This chain joins TRBV5-1 and TRBJ2-1; a possible D gene is TRBD1 (5 bases). Germline V gives CDR1 SGHRS, CDR2 YFSETQ. The CDR3 spans 15 residues. Here the CDR3 reads CASSLDTSSYNEQFF. The CDR3 DNA reads TGCGCCAGCAGTTTGGACACGAGCTCCTACAATGAGCAGTTCTTC.

The chain uses TRBV19 and TRBJ2-4; TRBD1 agrees at 8 bases. The CDR3 has 17 residues. The V segment lost 7 bases and the J segment 6 bases; nucleotides outside the gene matches: 17. Germline loops: CDR1 LNHDA, CDR2 SQIVND (reference sequence). The chain's CDR3 is CASTPRGPATHRNIQYF. The DNA of the CDR3 is TGTGCCAGTACCCCCAGGGGGCCGGCGACCCATAGAAACATTCAGTACTTC.

The V and J genes are TRBV25-1 and TRBJ2-3; D gene ambiguous. CDR1 and CDR2 from the germline V gene are MGHDK and SYGVNS. This CDR3 is 14 amino acids long. The V gene lost 4 bases and the J gene lost 0 bases, with 8 bases spanning the gap. The CDR3 DNA follows: TGTGCCAGCAGTGCGATGACTAGCACAGATACGCAGTATTTT. This encodes CASSAMTSTDTQYF.

The CDR3 nucleotides are TGCGCCAGCAGCCTAAGACTAGCGGAAAGCACAGATACGCAGTATTTT. The encoded protein is CASSLRLAESTDTQYF. The rearrangement uses TRBV4-1 and TRBJ2-3, with 9 nucleotides matching TRBD2. CDR1 and CDR2 from the germline V gene are MGHRA and YSYEKL. The CDR3 is 16 amino acids. V trimming: 4 bases; J trimming: 0 bases; junction bases outside the gene matches: 5.

A single count supports this clone. The chain has TRBV4-2 and TRBJ2-3; unclear D gene. In germline, CDR1 is LGHNA, CDR2 YNFKEQ. The ends were cut back, 0 bases at V and 0 bases at J, with 10 bases in the middle. The CDR3 spans 16 residues. The CDR3 DNA reads as TGTGCCAGCAGCCAAGATTCCAGCACTAGCACAGATACGCAGTATTTT. This encodes CASSQDSSTSTDTQYF.

The rearrangement links TRBV7-3 to TRBJ2-1; D not certain. This CDR3 is built from 15 residues. V lost 0 bases to trimming and J lost 0 bases, with 6 bases between them. Germline lookup yields CDR1 SGHTA and CDR2 FQGTGA. CDR3 DNA: TGTGCCAGCAGCTTAACTAGGGACTCCTACAATGAGCAGTTCTTC. Translating it yields CASSLTRDSYNEQFF.

The V and J genes are TRBV25-1 and TRBJ2-1; D unclear. V was trimmed by 5 bases and J by 8 bases, leaving 22 bases between them. Germline CDR1 reads MGHDK; CDR2 reads SYGVNS. This CDR3 contains 16 residues. This CDR3 reads CASSLSQDGFSDEQFF. Written as DNA, the CDR3 is TGTGCCAGCAGTCTTTCCCAGGACGGGTTCAGCGATGAGCAGTTCTTC.

This chain links TRBV13 with TRBJ2-1; no clear D. The CDR3 is 12 residues long. Germline assignment: CDR1 PRHDT and CDR2 FYEKMQ (reference sequence). V gave up 6 bases and J gave up 8 bases, with 11 bases separating them. CDR3 loop: CASSPVVDEQFF. The CDR3 DNA reads as TGTGCCAGCAGTCCCGTAGTCGATGAGCAGTTCTTC.

This rearrangement joins TRBV9 to TRBJ2-5; 8 bases map to TRBD2. V was clipped by 0 bases and J by 4 bases; unmatched bases: 2. The CDR3 length is 14 residues. Germline V lookup: CDR1 SGDLS, CDR2 YYNGEE. CDR3 bases: TGTGCCAGCAGCGTAGCTCGGGGGGGAGAGACCCAGTACTTC. This sequence encodes CASSVARGGETQYF.

This chain uses TRBV20-1 with TRBJ2-5; D uncertain. V was cut by 7 bases and J by 1 base, with 7 bases left in between. Germline V lookup: CDR1 DFQATT, CDR2 SNEGSKA (reference sequence). The CDR3 sequence is 11 residues long. The CDR3 is CSVGGQETQYF. Written as DNA, the CDR3 is TGCAGTGTGGGCGGCCAAGAGACCCAGTACTTC.